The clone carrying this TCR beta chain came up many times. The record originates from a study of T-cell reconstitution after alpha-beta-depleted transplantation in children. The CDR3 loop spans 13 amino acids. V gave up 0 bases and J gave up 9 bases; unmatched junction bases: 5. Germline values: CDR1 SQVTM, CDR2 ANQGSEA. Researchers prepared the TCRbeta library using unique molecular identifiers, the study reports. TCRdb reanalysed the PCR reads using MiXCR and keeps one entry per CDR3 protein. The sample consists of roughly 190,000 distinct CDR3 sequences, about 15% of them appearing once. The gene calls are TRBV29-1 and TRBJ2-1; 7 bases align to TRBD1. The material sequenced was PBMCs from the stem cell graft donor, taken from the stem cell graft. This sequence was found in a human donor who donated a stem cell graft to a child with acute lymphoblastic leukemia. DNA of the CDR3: TGCAGCGTTGAAGAATCAGGGGGAAGTGAGCAGTTCTTC. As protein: CSVEESGGSEQFF.